The present T cell receptor (beta chain) was sequenced within a study of neurological immune-mediated disorders. V gave up 0 bases and J gave up 3 bases, with 12 bases separating them. This CDR3 comprises 14 residues. Germline values: CDR1 DFQATT, CDR2 SNEGSKA (reference sequence). 5'RACE with 10-nucleotide random UMIs produced the cDNA. TCRdb independently ran MiXCR on the 5' RACE reads; one entry per CDR3 protein. The table lists 25,000 to 35,000 distinct CDR3 sequences, over 12% of them singletons, with 27% in the top ten. This clonotype was detected many times. The J gene is TRBJ2-7, the V gene TRBV20-1; D uncertain. This clonotype was sampled from a man aged 70 or older in good health. Sequenced sample: PBMCs. The CDR3 sequence is CSARDPDGYYEQYF. CDR3 DNA: TGCAGTGCTAGAGATCCCGACGGCTACTACGAGCAGTACTTC.